The 16 T cell receptor beta chains listed next were all sequenced from one sample in a study of blood T cell repertoires in COVID-19. Libraries were prepared by immunoSEQ multiplex PCR; TCRdb keeps only in-frame clonotypes and omits some of them. This sample has some 150,000 clones, with roughly 80% found just once. Sequencing was carried out using PBMCs or T cells enriched from blood (not recorded which). The source is a woman aged 18-29 years who had been exposed to COVID-19.

The V and J genes are TRBV7-3 and TRBJ2-2, with 7 positions matching TRBD1. CDR1 and CDR2 from the germline V gene are SGHTA and FQGTGA. This CDR3 is 15 amino acids long. The V segment lost 4 bases and the J segment 6 bases; nucleotides outside the gene matches: 8. CDR3 residues: CASSSRTGASGELFF. CDR3 nucleotides: TGTGCCAGCAGCTCGCGGACAGGAGCCTCCGGGGAGCTGTTTTTT.

The chain is built from TRBV11-2 and TRBJ2-1, with D unclear. Germline CDR1 is SGHAT and CDR2 is FQNNGV. This CDR3 comprises 15 residues. The V end lost 5 bases, the J end lost 1 base, and 12 bases lay between the germline ends. CDR3 in DNA: TGTGCCAGCAGCCCCCTGAGTTCGTCCTACAATGAGCAGTTCTTC. Amino acid sequence: CASSPLSSSYNEQFF.

The gene calls are TRBV4-2 and TRBJ2-3; 8 bases are a match to TRBD2. Unmatched junction bases numbered 6, after V lost 1 base and J lost 0 bases. Germline CDR1 and CDR2: LGHNA and YNFKEQ. The CDR3 is 17 residues long. The chain's CDR3 is CASSQGSLAGSTDTQYF. The CDR3 coding sequence is TGTGCCAGCAGCCAAGGTTCCTTAGCGGGGAGCACAGATACGCAGTATTTT.

The chain uses TRBV9 and TRBJ1-2, with 9 bases fitting TRBD1. The CDR3 spans 14 residues. With V trimmed by 5 bases and J by 8 bases, 10 bases remained unmatched. The germline CDR1 and CDR2 sequences are SGDLS and YYNGEE. Here the CDR3 reads CASSPGQGSSGYTF. The DNA for the CDR3 is TGTGCCAGCAGTCCTGGACAGGGGAGCTCGGGCTACACCTTC.

The V call is TRBV14, the J call TRBJ2-3; 10 bases match TRBD2. Germline V gene sequence: CDR1 SGHDN, CDR2 FVKESK. The CDR3 consists of 15 residues. V lost 6 bases and J lost 2; bases outside the gene matches: 5. The CDR3 loop reads CASSQLAGYTDTQYF. The CDR3 DNA is TGTGCCAGCAGTCAACTAGCGGGATACACAGATACGCAGTATTTT.

This clone came up once. The rearrangement uses TRBV28 and TRBJ2-1, with a possible D match to TRBD2 (6 bases). V was clipped by 5 bases and J by 3 bases, with 14 bases between them. The CDR3 extends over 15 amino acids. Germline V CDR1 and CDR2: MDHEN, SYDVKM. CDR3 in DNA: TGTGCCAGCAGTACGGGCGGGACGGGCTACAATGAGCAGTTCTTC. This encodes CASSTGGTGYNEQFF.

The J gene is TRBJ1-5, the V gene TRBV2; 8 bases match TRBD1. Germline loops: CDR1 SNHLY, CDR2 FYNNEI. The CDR3 totals 15 residues. Germline trimming cut 6 bases from V and 3 bases from J; bases unmatched to any gene: 7. CDR3 sequence: CASRDQGADNQPQHF. The CDR3 coding sequence is TGTGCCAGCAGGGATCAGGGGGCGGACAATCAGCCCCAGCATTTT.

CDR3 protein: CAWNPGQGASQPQHF. In nucleotides, the CDR3 is TGTGCCTGGAACCCGGGACAGGGGGCCTCCCAGCCCCAGCATTTT. The rearrangement uses TRBV30 and TRBJ1-5, with 12 bases identical to TRBD1. The V and J ends lost 4 bases and 7 bases, in that order; junction bases with no gene match: 8. CDR3 length equals 15 residues. The germline V gene has CDR1 GTSNPN and CDR2 SVGIG (reference sequence).

This chain uses TRBV19 with TRBJ2-5; perhaps TRBD1 as D (5 bases). The CDR3 length is 13 residues. Trimming cost V 3 bases and J 4 bases, with 9 bases left between them. The germline gives CDR1 LNHDA, CDR2 SQIVND (reference sequence). CDR3 DNA: TGTGCCAGTAGTATTTGGCAGGGAGAGACCCAGTACTTC. Amino acid sequence: CASSIWQGETQYF.

The chain joins TRBV5-1 to TRBJ2-5; D is perhaps TRBD1 (6 bases). V was clipped by 2 bases and J by 1 base, with 9 bases between them. The CDR3 has 14 amino acids. The germline V gene encodes CDR1 SGHRS and CDR2 YFSETQ. For the CDR3, the DNA is TGCGCCAGCAGCTTTCAACAGGGCCAAGAGACCCAGTACTTC. Its translation: CASSFQQGQETQYF.

This clone was found once. In DNA, the CDR3 is TGCGCCAGCAGCGCGGGACTAGCGGGAGCAGGCGAGCAGTACTTC. This translates into CASSAGLAGAGEQYF. The chain uses TRBV5-1 and TRBJ2-7; 14 bases match TRBD2. The CDR3 is 15 residues long. Germline V gives CDR1 SGHRS, CDR2 YFSETQ. The ends lost 4 bases at V and 6 bases at J; junction bases unmatched: 6.

The chain joins TRBV18 to TRBJ1-4, with unresolved D. Germline CDR1 KGHSH, CDR2 LQKENI. This CDR3 has 13 residues. The germline V and J ends were trimmed by 3 bases and 4 bases, with 6 bases remaining between them. As DNA, the CDR3 is TGTGCCAGCTCACCGGCAAGTAATGAAAAACTGTTTTTT. Protein: CASSPASNEKLFF.

This chain links TRBV19 with TRBJ1-5, with D unresolved. The CDR3 is made up of 15 amino acids. V lost 3 bases and J lost 3, with 12 bases in between. The germline V gene has CDR1 LNHDA and CDR2 SQIVND (reference sequence). DNA for the CDR3: TGTGCCAGTAGTATTACAGCAGGTTTCAATCAGCCCCAGCATTTT. Its protein is CASSITAGFNQPQHF.

The CDR3 region has the DNA TGCGCCTCGAAGTGGAGCCTGGAGGATGACGAGCAGTACTTC. Translation: CASKWSLEDDEQYF. This chain connects TRBV23-1 to TRBJ2-7; D perhaps matches TRBD2 (5 bases). TRBV23-1 is labeled an ORF, and its function is uncertain. V was clipped by 11 bases and J by 5 bases, with 22 bases between them. The CDR3 sequence is 14 residues long.

The V and J genes are TRBV7-2 and TRBJ2-5; 9 nucleotides match TRBD2. The CDR3 loop spans 15 amino acids. The V gene end was trimmed by 2 bases and the J gene end by 1 base; junction bases not matched to a gene: 2. In germline, CDR1 is SGHTA, CDR2 FQGNSA. The CDR3 spells CASSLRLAVQETQYF. CDR3 nucleotides: TGTGCCAGCAGCTTACGACTAGCGGTCCAAGAGACCCAGTACTTC. The full variable domain, rest sourced from reference TRBV7-2 and TRBJ2-5, is GAGVSQSPSNKVTEKGKDVELRCDPISGHTALYWYRQSLGQGLEFLIYFQGNSAPDKSGLPSDRFSAERTGGSVSTLTIQRTQQEDSAVYLCASSLRLAVQETQYFGPGTRLLVL.

The rearrangement joins TRBV27 to TRBJ1-1; D is possibly TRBD1 (6 bases). CDR3 length: 15 residues. Trimming pared 0 bases from V and 3 bases from J, leaving 11 bases between. Germline values: CDR1 MNHEY, CDR2 SMNVEV (reference sequence). CDR3 sequence: CASSLSGQWDTEAFF. Here the CDR3 DNA reads TGTGCCAGCAGTTTATCCGGACAGTGGGACACTGAAGCTTTCTTT.